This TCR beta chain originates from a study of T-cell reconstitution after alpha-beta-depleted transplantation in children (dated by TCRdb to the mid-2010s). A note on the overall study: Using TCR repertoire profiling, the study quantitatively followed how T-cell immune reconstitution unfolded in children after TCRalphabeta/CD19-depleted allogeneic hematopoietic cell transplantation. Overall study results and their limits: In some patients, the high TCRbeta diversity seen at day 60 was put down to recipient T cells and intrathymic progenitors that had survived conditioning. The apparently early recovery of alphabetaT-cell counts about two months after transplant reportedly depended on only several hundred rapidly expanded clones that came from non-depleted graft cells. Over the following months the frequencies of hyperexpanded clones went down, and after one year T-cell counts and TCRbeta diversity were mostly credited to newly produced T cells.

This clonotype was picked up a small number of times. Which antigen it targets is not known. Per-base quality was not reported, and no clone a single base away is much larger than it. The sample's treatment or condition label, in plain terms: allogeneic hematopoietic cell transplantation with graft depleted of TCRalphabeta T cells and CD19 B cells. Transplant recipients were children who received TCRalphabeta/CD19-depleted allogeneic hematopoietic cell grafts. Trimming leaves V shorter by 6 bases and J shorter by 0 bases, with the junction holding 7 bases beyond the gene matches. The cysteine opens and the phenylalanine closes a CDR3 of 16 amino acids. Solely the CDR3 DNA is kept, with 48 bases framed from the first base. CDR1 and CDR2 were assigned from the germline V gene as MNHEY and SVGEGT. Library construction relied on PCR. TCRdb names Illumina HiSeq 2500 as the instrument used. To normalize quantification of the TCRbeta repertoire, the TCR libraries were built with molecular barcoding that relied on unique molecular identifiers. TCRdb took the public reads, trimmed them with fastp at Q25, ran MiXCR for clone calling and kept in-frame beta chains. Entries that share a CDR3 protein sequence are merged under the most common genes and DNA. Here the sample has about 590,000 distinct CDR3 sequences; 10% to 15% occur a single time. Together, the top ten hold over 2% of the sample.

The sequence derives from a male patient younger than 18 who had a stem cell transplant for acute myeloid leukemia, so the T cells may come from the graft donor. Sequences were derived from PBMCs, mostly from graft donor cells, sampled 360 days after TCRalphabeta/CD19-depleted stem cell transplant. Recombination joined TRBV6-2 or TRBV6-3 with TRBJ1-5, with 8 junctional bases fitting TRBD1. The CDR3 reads CASRQQGVYSNQPQHF. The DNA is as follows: TGTGCCAGCAGGCAACAGGGGGTATATAGCAATCAGCCCCAGCATTTT.